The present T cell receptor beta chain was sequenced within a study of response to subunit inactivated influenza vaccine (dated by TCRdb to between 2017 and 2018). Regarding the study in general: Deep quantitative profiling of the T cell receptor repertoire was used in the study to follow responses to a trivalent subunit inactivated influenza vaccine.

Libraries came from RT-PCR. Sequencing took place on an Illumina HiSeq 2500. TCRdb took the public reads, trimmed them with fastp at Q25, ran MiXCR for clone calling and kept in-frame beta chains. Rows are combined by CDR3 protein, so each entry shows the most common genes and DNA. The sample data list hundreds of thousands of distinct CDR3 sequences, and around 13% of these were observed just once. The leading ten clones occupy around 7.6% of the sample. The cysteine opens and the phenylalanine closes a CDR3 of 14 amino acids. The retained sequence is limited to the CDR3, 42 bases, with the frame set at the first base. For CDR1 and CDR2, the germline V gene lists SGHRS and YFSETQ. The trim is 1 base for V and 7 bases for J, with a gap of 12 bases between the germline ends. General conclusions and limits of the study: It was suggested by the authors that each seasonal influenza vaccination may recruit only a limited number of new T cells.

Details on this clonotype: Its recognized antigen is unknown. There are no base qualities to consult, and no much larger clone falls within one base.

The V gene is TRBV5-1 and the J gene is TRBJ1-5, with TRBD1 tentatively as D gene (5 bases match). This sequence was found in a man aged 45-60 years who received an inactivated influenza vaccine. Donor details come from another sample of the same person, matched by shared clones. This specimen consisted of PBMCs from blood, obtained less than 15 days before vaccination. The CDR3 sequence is CASSLLGVGQPQHF. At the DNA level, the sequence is TGCGCCAGCAGCTTGTTGGGGGTGGGGCAGCCCCAGCATTTT.